This T cell receptor (beta chain) was found in a study of T cells expressing NK-cell markers. Overall study: Sorted CD3+CD56-NKG2C+, CD3+CD56+NKG2C+ and CD3+CD56+NKG2C- T cells supplied the TCR beta repertoires.

Researchers built TCR beta cDNA using 5'RACE template switching with UMIs. TCRdb reprocessed the 5' RACE reads and keeps a single row for each CDR3 protein, giving no DNA. Recorded here are more than 250,000 distinct CDR3 sequences; the top ten clones represent approximately 0.41%. The clonotype originates from a young man in good health. Sequenced input: blood T cells: a sorted CD56 or NKG2C T cell subset, CD4+ or CD8+ T cells, or bulk PBMC T cells (not recorded which).

CDR3: CASTSSGGRASGTGELFF. The chain joins TRBV19 to TRBJ2-2; the TCRdb call, TRBD2, lacks DNA for checking. This CDR3 is built from 18 residues. Germline-derived CDR1 and CDR2 are LNHDA and SQIVND (reference sequence).